One and the same sample provided the 20 T cell receptor beta chains below, sequenced in a study of T cell changes during pregnancy in multiple sclerosis. Assay: immunoSEQ multiplex PCR; the TCRdb copy retains only in-frame clones and omits some. The sample holds about 68,000 clones, about nine tenths seen once. Sequenced material: peripheral blood, taken in the third trimester of pregnancy. Receptors originate from a female donor with multiple sclerosis, enrolled in a pregnancy study.

This rearrangement joins TRBV19 to TRBJ1-5; TRBD1 is a possible D gene (6 bases). The V end lost 2 bases, the J end lost 1 base, and 6 bases lay between the germline ends. The CDR3 has 14 amino acids. Germline-derived CDR1 and CDR2 are LNHDA and SQIVND (reference sequence). The CDR3 DNA follows: TGTGCCAGTAGTATAACAGGGAGCAATCAGCCCCAGCATTTT. This codes for CASSITGSNQPQHF.

V and J are TRBV30 and TRBJ1-1; D might be TRBD1 (6 bases). V was pared by 3 bases and J by 3 bases, with 8 bases between. CDR3 length equals 12 residues. The germline CDR1 and CDR2 sequences are GTSNPN and SVGIG (reference sequence). CDR3 DNA: TGTGCCTGGAGGGACAGCTACACTGAAGCTTTCTTT. This codes for CAWRDSYTEAFF.

The chain uses TRBV27 and TRBJ2-7; D might be TRBD2 (6 bases). The CDR3 covers 14 residues. Germline V gives CDR1 MNHEY, CDR2 SMNVEV (reference sequence). Between the trimmed V and J ends, which lost 3 bases and 5 bases, there was a span of 14 bases. The CDR3 region is CASSFSTAGHEQYF. The CDR3 nucleotides are TGTGCCAGCAGTTTTTCAACAGCGGGCCACGAGCAGTACTTC.

The chain uses TRBV19 and TRBJ1-4; D may be TRBD1 (5 bases). Germline loops: CDR1 LNHDA, CDR2 SQIVND (reference sequence). The CDR3 is 13 amino acids. V lost 7 bases and J lost 3, with 9 bases in between. CDR3 sequence reads: CASKGISNEKLFF. The CDR3 DNA reads as TGTGCCAGTAAGGGGATTTCTAATGAAAAACTGTTTTTT. Full variable domain (rest looked up from reference TRBV19 and TRBJ1-4): DGGITQSPKYLFRKEGQNVTLSCEQNLNHDAMYWYRQDPGQGLRLIYYSQIVNDFQKGDIAEGYSVSREKKESFPLTVTSAQKNPTAFYLCASKGISNEKLFFGSGTQLSVL.

The table lists this clone with a count of one. This chain links TRBV6-1 with TRBJ2-6, with a tentative D call TRBD2 (6 bases). Trimming cost V 3 bases and J 3 bases, with 9 bases left between them. The germline V gene encodes CDR1 MNHNS and CDR2 SASEGT. The CDR3 consists of 15 residues. CDR3 DNA sequence: TGTGCCAGCAGTGATTACGGGGGTGGGGCCAACGTCCTGACTTTC. It is translated as CASSDYGGGANVLTF.

V gene TRBV4-1 combines with J gene TRBJ1-2; D perhaps matches TRBD1 (6 bases). CDR3 length: 18 residues. V lost 0 bases and J 0 bases, leaving 17 bases between the germline ends. Germline-derived CDR1 and CDR2 are MGHRA and YSYEKL. The CDR3 loop is CASSQEMGGAGANYGYTF. The CDR3 nucleotides read TGCGCCAGCAGCCAAGAGATGGGGGGCGCGGGAGCTAACTATGGCTACACCTTC.

The rearrangement joins TRBV9 to TRBJ2-1; possible D gene TRBD2, 6 bases. Trimming pared 0 bases from V and 0 bases from J, leaving 10 bases between. The CDR3 is 16 amino acids. Looked up from germline, CDR1 is SGDLS and CDR2 is YYNGEE. CDR3 DNA sequence: TGTGCCAGCAGCGTAGCTGGAGGGAGCTCCTACAATGAGCAGTTCTTC. Amino acids: CASSVAGGSSYNEQFF.

The CDR3 nucleotides are TGTGCCAGCAGCCCCGGGGATACCTACGAGCAGTACTTC. This gives the protein CASSPGDTYEQYF. The gene calls are TRBV4-2 and TRBJ2-7, with D perhaps matching TRBD2 (5 bases). Per the germline V gene, CDR1 is LGHNA and CDR2 is YNFKEQ. V lost 4 bases to trimming and J lost 2 bases, with 9 bases between them. The CDR3 is made up of 13 amino acids.

The genes are TRBV2 and TRBJ2-1; D gene uncertain. This CDR3 region has 14 residues. Germline CDR1 reads SNHLY; CDR2 reads FYNNEI. V was shortened by 8 bases and J by 8 bases, with 19 bases between the two germline ends. This CDR3 is CASLIRLSPDEQFF. DNA of the CDR3: TGTGCCAGCCTAATTAGACTCTCCCCAGATGAGCAGTTCTTC.

The chain employs TRBV30 and TRBJ1-6; possible D gene TRBD1, 6 bases. V was clipped by 4 bases and J by 5 bases, with 12 bases between them. The germline gives CDR1 GTSNPN, CDR2 SVGIG (reference sequence). This CDR3 comprises 14 residues. CDR3 DNA: TGTGCCTGGATGGGGGCGGGCCATAATTCACCCCTCCACTTT. Translation: CAWMGAGHNSPLHF. The full variable domain, in which reference TRBV30 and TRBJ1-6 provide the parts outside the CDR3, is SQTIHQWPATLVQPVGSPLSLECTVEGTSNPNLYWYRQAAGRGLQLLFYSVGIGQISSEVPQNLSASRPQDRQFILSSKKLLLSDSGFYLCAWMGAGHNSPLHFGNGTRLTVT.

The V gene is TRBV5-1, the J gene TRBJ2-7, with 8 bases that match TRBD2. CDR3 size: 17 residues. CDR1 and CDR2 from the germline V gene are SGHRS and YFSETQ. The trim removed 1 base at V and 2 bases at J, leaving 11 bases unmatched. Written as DNA, the CDR3 is TGCGCCAGCAGCTTGTTTGAACGTCTAGCGGGTGCCTACGAGCAGTACTTC. Amino acid sequence: CASSLFERLAGAYEQYF.

V is TRBV19 and J is TRBJ2-5; a weak D match, TRBD2 (6 bases). The CDR3 is made up of 14 amino acids. With 7 bases removed from V and 4 bases from J, the gap between germline ends came to 16 bases. Germline CDR1 and CDR2: LNHDA and SQIVND (reference sequence). The CDR3 region is CASNPGDVGETQYF. The DNA of the CDR3 is TGTGCCAGTAATCCGGGGGACGTCGGAGAGACCCAGTACTTC.

The V call is TRBV12-5, the J call TRBJ1-2; 7 nucleotides match TRBD1. Germline V gene lookup returns CDR1 LGHNT and CDR2 FRNRAP. The trim removed 6 bases at V and 10 bases at J, leaving 8 bases unmatched. This CDR3 is 12 amino acids long. The CDR3 reads CASGNRGPDYTF. The CDR3 DNA is TGTGCTAGTGGAAACAGGGGCCCAGACTACACCTTC.

This clone was recorded once. The chain's CDR3 is CASSPGTSAYNEQFF. DNA for the CDR3: TGTGCCAGCAGTCCCGGGACTAGCGCTTACAATGAGCAGTTCTTC. This chain links TRBV2 with TRBJ2-1, with 10 bases lining up with TRBD2. The CDR3 consists of 15 residues. Germline CDR1 is SNHLY and CDR2 is FYNNEI. The V and J ends lost 5 bases and 4 bases, in that order; junction bases with no gene match: 5.

The chain recombines TRBV30 with TRBJ2-5; perhaps TRBD2 as D (6 bases). V lost 4 bases and J 3 bases, leaving 9 bases between the germline ends. CDR1 and CDR2 (germline): GTSNPN, SVGIG (reference sequence). The CDR3 totals 12 residues. The CDR3 DNA reads as TGTGCCTGGAATGCGGGGAAAGAGACCCAGTACTTC. Translated, it gives CAWNAGKETQYF.

This sequence joins TRBV12-5 and TRBJ1-2; 7 bases line up with TRBD1. Germline V lookup: CDR1 LGHNT, CDR2 FRNRAP. Germline trimming cut 6 bases from V and 3 bases from J; bases unmatched to any gene: 4. The CDR3 runs 13 residues. Here the CDR3 reads CASGRGQDYGYTF. CDR3 nucleotides: TGTGCTAGTGGCCGAGGACAGGACTATGGCTACACCTTC.

The V and J genes are TRBV18 and TRBJ2-1; 7 bases align to TRBD1. The CDR3 loop spans 14 amino acids. V lost 2 bases and J lost 4; bases outside the gene matches: 2. Germline V gene lookup returns CDR1 KGHSH and CDR2 LQKENI. In DNA, the CDR3 is TGTGCCAGCTCACCAAGGGACAGATACAATGAGCAGTTCTTC. Translated: CASSPRDRYNEQFF.

The table lists this clone with many counts. The J gene is TRBJ2-5, the V gene TRBV19; 14 positions match TRBD2. CDR1 and CDR2 from the germline V gene are LNHDA and SQIVND (reference sequence). The junction had 5 bases not matched to a gene; V was cut back by 6 bases and J by 5 bases. The CDR3 contains 15 residues. CDR3: CASSGTSGSYETQYF. The CDR3 DNA is TGTGCCAGTAGCGGGACTAGCGGGAGTTATGAGACCCAGTACTTC.

The rearrangement uses TRBV5-4 and TRBJ1-1; no clear D. Trimming stripped 0 bases from V and 1 base from J, with 4 bases between. This CDR3 region has 13 residues. Germline CDR1 and CDR2: SGHNT and YYREEE (reference sequence). The CDR3 loop is CASSLGENTEAFF. CDR3 DNA sequence: TGTGCCAGCAGCTTGGGAGAGAACACTGAAGCTTTCTTT.

V is TRBV5-1 and J is TRBJ1-1, with 8 bases aligning to TRBD1. Looked up from germline, CDR1 is SGHRS and CDR2 is YFSETQ. CDR3 size: 16 residues. The J segment lost 1 base and the V segment lost 4 bases, leaving 9 bases of the junction unmatched. Here the CDR3 reads CASSGGTGEKNTEAFF. CDR3 DNA: TGCGCCAGCAGCGGAGGGACAGGAGAAAAGAACACTGAAGCTTTCTTT.